This TCR beta chain was identified in a study of CD8 T cells in ankylosing spondylitis listed by TCRdb under 2017. Regarding the study in general: The study profiled T cell receptor beta repertoires in healthy donors and ankylosing spondylitis patients to find disease-linked TCR variants. Peripheral blood was sampled, and synovial fluid was additionally collected from ankylosing spondylitis patients. The full study cohort was made up of 25 ankylosing spondylitis patients and roughly 98 healthy donors.

A distance of 14 bases separates the germline ends of V and J, which lose 5 bases and 1 base respectively. CDR1 is given as SEHNR and CDR2 as FQNEAQ, both from the germline V gene (reference sequence). The CDR3 numbers 15 residues from cysteine through phenylalanine. Only CDR3 DNA is held: 45 bases, read in frame from base 1. Here is what the overall study found, with its caveats: A TCR beta motif of 8 or 9 highly homologous amino acid variants appeared characteristic of blood from ankylosing spondylitis patients. The disease-linked clones were reported as significantly enriched in matched synovial fluid samples from ankylosing spondylitis patients. In peripheral blood, the disease-linked clones were found at relatively low frequencies and had a CD8+ phenotype. Some of the motif variants had been reported before in the synovial fluid and blood of reactive arthritis patients, a finding that suggests common disease-initiation mechanisms.

Sequencing instrument: Illumina HiSeq 2500. TCR beta libraries were prepared by quantitative 5'-RACE with molecular barcodes. Per the source publication's procedure: To identify disease-linked TCR variants, a new computational method was used, one built on a probabilistic model of VDJ rearrangement. TCRdb ran its own pipeline on the public reads, namely fastp trimming at Q25 and MiXCR clone calling, and kept in-frame beta chains. Each entry is one CDR3 protein sequence, shown with its most common DNA and genes. TCRdb, not the authors, supplied the V and J calls. This sample has approximately 550,000 distinct CDR3 sequences in its table, and roughly 13% of those were observed once. The top ten clones comprise around 7% of the sample. With respect to this clonotype: Which antigen it targets is not known. There are no base qualities to consult, and no much larger clone falls within one base.

The specimen was blood, either unsorted or a sorted T cell fraction (not recorded which). The chain couples TRBV7-9 to TRBJ2-5; the D gene is possibly TRBD1, with 5 bases matching. The origin of this receptor is a male donor with ankylosing spondylitis. CDR3 sequence: CASSPETAIQETQYF. The nucleotide sequence is TGTGCCAGCAGCCCAGAGACAGCAATCCAAGAGACCCAGTACTTC.